Following are 28 T cell receptor beta chains from one sample sequenced in a study of Siglec-9 on CD8 T cells in melanoma. Only in-frame clones appear in the TCRdb table, and some are missing; sequencing was by immunoSEQ multiplex PCR. The data hold 25,000 to 30,000 clones, with 80% observed a single time. The sample consisted of Siglec-9- CD8+ T cells sorted from blood. Receptor source: a human donor in good health.

V gene TRBV19 combines with J gene TRBJ2-3; D uncertain. Germline V CDR1 and CDR2: LNHDA, SQIVND (reference sequence). V was pared by 3 bases and J by 3 bases, with 13 bases between. The CDR3 consists of 15 residues. The CDR3 bases are TGTGCCAGTAGTATTGGTGGCGCCTGGACAGATACGCAGTATTTT. It translates to CASSIGGAWTDTQYF.

A few counts support this clone. As DNA, the CDR3 is TGCGCAGCCCGGGACCTGAACACCGGGGAGCTGTTTTTT. It is translated as CAARDLNTGELFF. The J gene is TRBJ2-2, the V gene TRBV4-1, with D perhaps assigned TRBD1 or TRBD2 (5 bases each). CDR3 length: 13 amino acids. CDR1 is MGHRA and CDR2 is YSYEKL in the germline V gene.

This clone was detected only once. The chain joins TRBV9 to TRBJ2-3; weak D call: TRBD2 (5 bases). Germline V gene sequence: CDR1 SGDLS, CDR2 YYNGEE. V lost 2 bases, J lost 0 bases, and 10 bases lay in between. This CDR3 is 15 amino acids long. CDR3 DNA sequence: TGTGCCAGCAGCGTGGGAGCCCTTAGCACAGATACGCAGTATTTT. Protein: CASSVGALSTDTQYF.

The J gene is TRBJ2-3, the V gene TRBV27, with D perhaps being TRBD1 or TRBD2 (5 bases each). V dropped 8 bases and J dropped 2 bases, with 5 bases sitting between them. The CDR3 is made up of 11 amino acids. Germline values: CDR1 MNHEY, CDR2 SMNVEV (reference sequence). CDR3 protein: CASGTTDTQYF. For the CDR3, the DNA is TGTGCCAGCGGGACCACAGATACGCAGTATTTT.

This clone has just one count. The chain combines TRBV2 with TRBJ2-7; D possibly corresponds to TRBD2 (6 bases). The V gene's germline CDR1 is SNHLY and CDR2 FYNNEI. V shed 5 bases and J shed 3 bases, with 14 bases lying between them. CDR3 length: 14 residues. CDR3 nucleotide sequence: TGTGCCAGCAGTCCCGGGACTGGAAACTACGAGCAGTACGTC. Translated, it gives CASSPGTGNYEQYV.

This chain uses TRBV10-3 with TRBJ2-5; D not resolved. Trimming cost V 3 bases and J 2 bases, with 7 bases left between them. The germline V gene has CDR1 ENHRY and CDR2 SYGVKD. CDR3 length: 13 amino acids. The CDR3 nucleotides read TGTGCCATCAGTGAACTCCTGCAAGAGACCCAGTACTTC. Translating it yields CAISELLQETQYF.

This chain links TRBV10-3 with TRBJ2-7, with D unresolved. V lost 0 bases and J lost 5, with 14 bases in between. The CDR3 totals 15 residues. The V gene's germline CDR1 is ENHRY and CDR2 SYGVKD. This chain's CDR3 is CAISESRLPGDEQYF. The DNA for the CDR3 is TGTGCCATCAGTGAGTCGCGGCTCCCTGGGGACGAGCAGTACTTC.

This sequence joins TRBV13 and TRBJ1-2; no firm D call. Trimming pared 5 bases from V and 4 bases from J, leaving 20 bases between. In germline, CDR1 is PRHDT, CDR2 FYEKMQ (reference sequence). The CDR3 extends over 16 amino acids. The CDR3: CASSPSGPVSGYGYTF. The CDR3 coding sequence is TGTGCCAGCAGCCCGAGTGGGCCAGTTAGCGGCTATGGCTACACCTTC.

The chain carries TRBV27 and TRBJ1-2; D is perhaps TRBD1 (5 bases). This CDR3 has 12 residues. CDR1 and CDR2 from the germline V gene are MNHEY and SMNVEV (reference sequence). With 10 bases removed from V and 8 bases from J, the gap between germline ends came to 17 bases. For the CDR3, the DNA is TGTGCCACTAGAAAAGGGGCCCGGGGCTACACCTTC. It codes for CATRKGARGYTF.

The rearrangement uses TRBV21-1 and TRBJ1-2. TRBV21-1 is marked as a pseudogene. The CDR3 extends over 14 amino acids. CDR3 in amino acids: CASSKVTADYGYTF. The CDR3 coding sequence is TGTGCCAGCAGCAAAGTAACGGCTGACTATGGCTACACCTTC.

V gene TRBV7-9 combines with J gene TRBJ2-3; D gene unclear. CDR3 size: 12 residues. The germline V gene has CDR1 SEHNR and CDR2 FQNEAQ (reference sequence). V was pared by 5 bases and J by 3 bases, with 6 bases between. CDR3 residues: CASSERTDTQYF. CDR3 sequence (DNA): TGTGCCAGCAGCGAGAGGACAGATACGCAGTATTTT.

The V gene is TRBV6-1, the J gene TRBJ2-3; a weak D match, TRBD2 (5 bases). Germline V lookup: CDR1 MNHNS, CDR2 SASEGT. The length of the CDR3 is 13 residues. The ends were cut back, 5 bases at V and 8 bases at J, with 14 bases in the middle. This CDR3 reads CASSSGSRVTQYF. The CDR3 bases are TGTGCCAGCAGTAGCGGATCAAGGGTTACGCAGTATTTT.

The gene calls are TRBV10-1 and TRBJ2-7, with 11 nucleotides matching TRBD2. V lost 8 bases, J lost 0 bases, and 9 bases stayed unmatched. The CDR3 has 16 residues. Germline V CDR1 and CDR2: WNHNN, SYGVQD (reference sequence). The CDR3 protein is CASPPTSGAFSYEQYV. In DNA form, the CDR3 reads TGCGCCAGCCCCCCGACTAGCGGGGCGTTCTCCTACGAGCAGTACGTC.

The rearrangement joins TRBV19 to TRBJ2-1, with D tentatively TRBD2 (5 bases). Germline CDR1 reads LNHDA; CDR2 reads SQIVND (reference sequence). CDR3 length: 15 residues. The V end lost 6 bases, the J end lost 2 bases, and 14 bases lay between the germline ends. CDR3 loop: CASRPWGATYNEQFF. In DNA, the CDR3 is TGTGCCAGTAGGCCCTGGGGAGCCACCTACAATGAGCAGTTCTTC.

This clone has a handful of counts. The V call is TRBV27, the J call TRBJ1-5, with D maybe TRBD1 (6 bases). The CDR3 runs 12 residues. CDR1 MNHEY and CDR2 SMNVEV come from the germline V gene (reference sequence). V lost 5 bases and J lost 9, with 11 bases in between. Here the CDR3 DNA reads TGTGCCAGCAGTCCTAGGGGGGGGCCCCAGCATTTT. This encodes CASSPRGGPQHF.

This clone was recorded once. J is TRBJ2-7 and V is TRBV27; unclear D gene. CDR1 and CDR2 from the germline V gene are MNHEY and SMNVEV (reference sequence). The CDR3 is made up of 14 amino acids. V was shortened by 6 bases and J by 1 base, with 13 bases between the two germline ends. The CDR3 is CASRGSVGSYEQYV. CDR3 in DNA: TGTGCCAGCAGGGGTTCAGTAGGATCCTACGAGCAGTACGTC.

The chain is built from TRBV27 and TRBJ2-3; 7 bases match TRBD2. CDR1 is MNHEY and CDR2 is SMNVEV in the germline V gene (reference sequence). V lost 6 bases to trimming and J lost 5 bases; unmatched junction nucleotides: 5. The CDR3 is 13 amino acids. The CDR3 nucleotides are TGTGCCAGCAGGACTAGCTTGGGAGATACGCAGTATTTT. Translated, it gives CASRTSLGDTQYF.

The chain joins TRBV19 to TRBJ2-1; D is ambiguous. The CDR3 length is 15 residues. Germline assignment: CDR1 LNHDA and CDR2 SQIVND (reference sequence). V was pared by 4 bases and J by 2 bases, with 12 bases between. The CDR3 DNA follows: TGTGCCAGTAGTACCGACACACCGGCCTACAATGAGCAGTTCTTC. This sequence encodes CASSTDTPAYNEQFF.

The V call is TRBV7-2, the J call TRBJ2-1, with D hard to call. The CDR3 is 12 amino acids. Germline-derived CDR1 and CDR2 are SGHTA and FQGNSA. Trimming removed 6 bases at V and 10 bases at J, with 13 bases between. The CDR3 bases are TGTGCCAGCAGGAAAGAGATGAAGGAGCAGTTCTTC. It specifies CASRKEMKEQFF.

The chain is built from TRBV5-4 and TRBJ1-5; D might be TRBD1 (5 bases). There are 14 residues in the CDR3. V lost 4 bases and J 4 bases, leaving 12 bases between the germline ends. Germline lookup yields CDR1 SGHNT and CDR2 YYREEE (reference sequence). The CDR3 is CASSRQGGNQPQHF. Written as DNA, the CDR3 is TGTGCCAGCAGCAGGCAGGGAGGGAATCAGCCCCAGCATTTT. The full variable domain, in which reference TRBV5-4 and TRBJ1-5 provide the parts outside the CDR3, is ETGVTQSPTHLIKTRGQQVTLRCSSQSGHNTVSWYQQALGQGPQFIFQYYREEENGRGNFPPRFSGLQFPNYSSELNVNALELDDSALYLCASSRQGGNQPQHFGDGTRLSIL.

The J gene is TRBJ2-5, the V gene TRBV13, with 8 bases matching TRBD2. The CDR3 runs 16 residues. Germline loops: CDR1 PRHDT, CDR2 FYEKMQ (reference sequence). Trimming at V came to 3 bases and at J to 2 bases, leaving 8 bases not matched to a gene. The CDR3 nucleotides read TGTGCCAGCAGCTTCTCTCAGCGGGGGACTCAAGAGACCCAGTACTTC. This translates into CASSFSQRGTQETQYF. The entire variable domain, with the rest obtained from reference TRBV13 and TRBJ2-5, is as follows: AAGVIQSPRHLIKEKRETATLKCYPIPRHDTVYWYQQGPGQDPQFLISFYEKMQSDKGSIPDRFSAQQFSDYHSELNMSSLELGDSALYFCASSFSQRGTQETQYFGPGTRLLVL.

The gene calls are TRBV6-5 and TRBJ2-2; D might be TRBD2 (5 bases). The V gene lost 0 bases and the J gene lost 6 bases, with 11 bases spanning the gap. This CDR3 is 15 amino acids long. Germline CDR1 MNHEY, CDR2 SVGAGI. CDR3 in DNA: TGTGCCAGCAGTTACTCAGGAGGCCCGGCCGGGGAGCTGTTTTTT. Its protein is CASSYSGGPAGELFF.

The CDR3 DNA reads TGTGCCAGCAGCTTAGGCAGCTCTGGAAACACCATATATTTT. This translates into CASSLGSSGNTIYF. The chain is built from TRBV5-6 and TRBJ1-3; no clear D gene. Germline lookup yields CDR1 SGHDT and CDR2 YYEEEE. Trimming took 2 bases from V and 0 from J, leaving 6 bases between them. The CDR3 is 14 residues long.

The genes are TRBV5-6 and TRBJ1-2; 7 nucleotides match TRBD1. Germline V CDR1 and CDR2: SGHDT, YYEEEE. With 5 bases clipped from V and 2 bases from J, the junction kept 3 bases outside the gene matches. The CDR3 extends over 13 amino acids. CDR3 in DNA: TGTGCCAGCAGATGGACAGGAAACTATGGCTACACCTTC. Translation gives CASRWTGNYGYTF.

J is TRBJ2-2 and V is TRBV13, with D possibly matching TRBD1 (5 bases). V was trimmed by 0 bases and J by 5 bases, leaving 10 bases between them. The CDR3 is made up of 15 amino acids. Germline V CDR1 and CDR2: PRHDT, FYEKMQ (reference sequence). The CDR3 here is CASSLGQGVTGELFF. The CDR3 region has the DNA TGTGCCAGCAGCTTAGGTCAGGGCGTTACCGGGGAGCTGTTTTTT.

V and J are TRBV19 and TRBJ1-1, with a possible D match to TRBD1 (6 bases). The CDR3 contains 15 residues. Trimming stripped 1 base from V and 4 bases from J, with 13 bases between. Germline V gene data show CDR1 as LNHDA and CDR2 as SQIVND (reference sequence). CDR3 loop: CASSIGLRGVTEAFF. The CDR3 DNA reads TGTGCCAGTAGTATAGGTCTCAGGGGTGTCACTGAAGCTTTCTTT.

This chain connects TRBV10-2 to TRBJ2-1; no clear D. The CDR3 contains 15 residues. Germline V gives CDR1 WSHSY, CDR2 SAAADI. V dropped 3 bases and J dropped 3 bases, with 12 bases sitting between them. In DNA form, the CDR3 reads TGCGCCAGCAGTGAAGGTCAGGTATTCTACAATGAGCAGTTCTTC. Its protein product is CASSEGQVFYNEQFF.

The chain combines TRBV6-1 with TRBJ2-3; D tentatively fits TRBD1 or TRBD2 (6 bases each). Between the trimmed V and J ends, which lost 7 bases and 5 bases, there was a span of 19 bases. The CDR3 spans 15 residues. Germline CDR1 is MNHNS and CDR2 is SASEGT. CDR3 nucleotide sequence: TGTGCCAGCACCCCTGTTGGGGGGCGAGTAGATACGCAGTATTTT. Protein product: CASTPVGGRVDTQYF.